The present T cell receptor (beta chain) was sequenced within a study of T-cell reconstitution after alpha-beta-depleted transplantation in children. As to this clonotype: The antigen is unknown.

Overall study findings and caveats: Once a year had passed after transplant, T-cell counts and diversity came mostly from newly produced T cells. Expanded graft clones numbering several hundred reportedly gave rise to alpha-beta T cells about two months after transplant.

Germline assignment: CDR1 SEHNR and CDR2 FQNEAQ (reference sequence). V lost 4 bases, J lost 0 bases, and 13 bases lay in between. The CDR3 extends over 15 amino acids. Unique molecular identifiers were incorporated when the TCRbeta library was constructed. From the PCR reads, TCRdb called clonotypes with MiXCR, one entry per CDR3 protein. Of some 440,000 distinct CDR3 sequences listed, 15% to 20% are singletons. This TCR came from a boy under three years old who had a stem cell transplant for Wiskott-Aldrich syndrome, so the T cells may come from the graft donor. This chain connects TRBV7-9 to TRBJ2-7; no clear D gene. Sequencing used PBMCs, mostly from graft donor cells, obtained 360 days after TCRalphabeta/CD19-depleted stem cell transplant. The CDR3 region is CASSYLISSSYEQYF. CDR3 bases: TGTGCCAGCAGCTACCTCATCTCTAGCTCCTACGAGCAGTACTTC.